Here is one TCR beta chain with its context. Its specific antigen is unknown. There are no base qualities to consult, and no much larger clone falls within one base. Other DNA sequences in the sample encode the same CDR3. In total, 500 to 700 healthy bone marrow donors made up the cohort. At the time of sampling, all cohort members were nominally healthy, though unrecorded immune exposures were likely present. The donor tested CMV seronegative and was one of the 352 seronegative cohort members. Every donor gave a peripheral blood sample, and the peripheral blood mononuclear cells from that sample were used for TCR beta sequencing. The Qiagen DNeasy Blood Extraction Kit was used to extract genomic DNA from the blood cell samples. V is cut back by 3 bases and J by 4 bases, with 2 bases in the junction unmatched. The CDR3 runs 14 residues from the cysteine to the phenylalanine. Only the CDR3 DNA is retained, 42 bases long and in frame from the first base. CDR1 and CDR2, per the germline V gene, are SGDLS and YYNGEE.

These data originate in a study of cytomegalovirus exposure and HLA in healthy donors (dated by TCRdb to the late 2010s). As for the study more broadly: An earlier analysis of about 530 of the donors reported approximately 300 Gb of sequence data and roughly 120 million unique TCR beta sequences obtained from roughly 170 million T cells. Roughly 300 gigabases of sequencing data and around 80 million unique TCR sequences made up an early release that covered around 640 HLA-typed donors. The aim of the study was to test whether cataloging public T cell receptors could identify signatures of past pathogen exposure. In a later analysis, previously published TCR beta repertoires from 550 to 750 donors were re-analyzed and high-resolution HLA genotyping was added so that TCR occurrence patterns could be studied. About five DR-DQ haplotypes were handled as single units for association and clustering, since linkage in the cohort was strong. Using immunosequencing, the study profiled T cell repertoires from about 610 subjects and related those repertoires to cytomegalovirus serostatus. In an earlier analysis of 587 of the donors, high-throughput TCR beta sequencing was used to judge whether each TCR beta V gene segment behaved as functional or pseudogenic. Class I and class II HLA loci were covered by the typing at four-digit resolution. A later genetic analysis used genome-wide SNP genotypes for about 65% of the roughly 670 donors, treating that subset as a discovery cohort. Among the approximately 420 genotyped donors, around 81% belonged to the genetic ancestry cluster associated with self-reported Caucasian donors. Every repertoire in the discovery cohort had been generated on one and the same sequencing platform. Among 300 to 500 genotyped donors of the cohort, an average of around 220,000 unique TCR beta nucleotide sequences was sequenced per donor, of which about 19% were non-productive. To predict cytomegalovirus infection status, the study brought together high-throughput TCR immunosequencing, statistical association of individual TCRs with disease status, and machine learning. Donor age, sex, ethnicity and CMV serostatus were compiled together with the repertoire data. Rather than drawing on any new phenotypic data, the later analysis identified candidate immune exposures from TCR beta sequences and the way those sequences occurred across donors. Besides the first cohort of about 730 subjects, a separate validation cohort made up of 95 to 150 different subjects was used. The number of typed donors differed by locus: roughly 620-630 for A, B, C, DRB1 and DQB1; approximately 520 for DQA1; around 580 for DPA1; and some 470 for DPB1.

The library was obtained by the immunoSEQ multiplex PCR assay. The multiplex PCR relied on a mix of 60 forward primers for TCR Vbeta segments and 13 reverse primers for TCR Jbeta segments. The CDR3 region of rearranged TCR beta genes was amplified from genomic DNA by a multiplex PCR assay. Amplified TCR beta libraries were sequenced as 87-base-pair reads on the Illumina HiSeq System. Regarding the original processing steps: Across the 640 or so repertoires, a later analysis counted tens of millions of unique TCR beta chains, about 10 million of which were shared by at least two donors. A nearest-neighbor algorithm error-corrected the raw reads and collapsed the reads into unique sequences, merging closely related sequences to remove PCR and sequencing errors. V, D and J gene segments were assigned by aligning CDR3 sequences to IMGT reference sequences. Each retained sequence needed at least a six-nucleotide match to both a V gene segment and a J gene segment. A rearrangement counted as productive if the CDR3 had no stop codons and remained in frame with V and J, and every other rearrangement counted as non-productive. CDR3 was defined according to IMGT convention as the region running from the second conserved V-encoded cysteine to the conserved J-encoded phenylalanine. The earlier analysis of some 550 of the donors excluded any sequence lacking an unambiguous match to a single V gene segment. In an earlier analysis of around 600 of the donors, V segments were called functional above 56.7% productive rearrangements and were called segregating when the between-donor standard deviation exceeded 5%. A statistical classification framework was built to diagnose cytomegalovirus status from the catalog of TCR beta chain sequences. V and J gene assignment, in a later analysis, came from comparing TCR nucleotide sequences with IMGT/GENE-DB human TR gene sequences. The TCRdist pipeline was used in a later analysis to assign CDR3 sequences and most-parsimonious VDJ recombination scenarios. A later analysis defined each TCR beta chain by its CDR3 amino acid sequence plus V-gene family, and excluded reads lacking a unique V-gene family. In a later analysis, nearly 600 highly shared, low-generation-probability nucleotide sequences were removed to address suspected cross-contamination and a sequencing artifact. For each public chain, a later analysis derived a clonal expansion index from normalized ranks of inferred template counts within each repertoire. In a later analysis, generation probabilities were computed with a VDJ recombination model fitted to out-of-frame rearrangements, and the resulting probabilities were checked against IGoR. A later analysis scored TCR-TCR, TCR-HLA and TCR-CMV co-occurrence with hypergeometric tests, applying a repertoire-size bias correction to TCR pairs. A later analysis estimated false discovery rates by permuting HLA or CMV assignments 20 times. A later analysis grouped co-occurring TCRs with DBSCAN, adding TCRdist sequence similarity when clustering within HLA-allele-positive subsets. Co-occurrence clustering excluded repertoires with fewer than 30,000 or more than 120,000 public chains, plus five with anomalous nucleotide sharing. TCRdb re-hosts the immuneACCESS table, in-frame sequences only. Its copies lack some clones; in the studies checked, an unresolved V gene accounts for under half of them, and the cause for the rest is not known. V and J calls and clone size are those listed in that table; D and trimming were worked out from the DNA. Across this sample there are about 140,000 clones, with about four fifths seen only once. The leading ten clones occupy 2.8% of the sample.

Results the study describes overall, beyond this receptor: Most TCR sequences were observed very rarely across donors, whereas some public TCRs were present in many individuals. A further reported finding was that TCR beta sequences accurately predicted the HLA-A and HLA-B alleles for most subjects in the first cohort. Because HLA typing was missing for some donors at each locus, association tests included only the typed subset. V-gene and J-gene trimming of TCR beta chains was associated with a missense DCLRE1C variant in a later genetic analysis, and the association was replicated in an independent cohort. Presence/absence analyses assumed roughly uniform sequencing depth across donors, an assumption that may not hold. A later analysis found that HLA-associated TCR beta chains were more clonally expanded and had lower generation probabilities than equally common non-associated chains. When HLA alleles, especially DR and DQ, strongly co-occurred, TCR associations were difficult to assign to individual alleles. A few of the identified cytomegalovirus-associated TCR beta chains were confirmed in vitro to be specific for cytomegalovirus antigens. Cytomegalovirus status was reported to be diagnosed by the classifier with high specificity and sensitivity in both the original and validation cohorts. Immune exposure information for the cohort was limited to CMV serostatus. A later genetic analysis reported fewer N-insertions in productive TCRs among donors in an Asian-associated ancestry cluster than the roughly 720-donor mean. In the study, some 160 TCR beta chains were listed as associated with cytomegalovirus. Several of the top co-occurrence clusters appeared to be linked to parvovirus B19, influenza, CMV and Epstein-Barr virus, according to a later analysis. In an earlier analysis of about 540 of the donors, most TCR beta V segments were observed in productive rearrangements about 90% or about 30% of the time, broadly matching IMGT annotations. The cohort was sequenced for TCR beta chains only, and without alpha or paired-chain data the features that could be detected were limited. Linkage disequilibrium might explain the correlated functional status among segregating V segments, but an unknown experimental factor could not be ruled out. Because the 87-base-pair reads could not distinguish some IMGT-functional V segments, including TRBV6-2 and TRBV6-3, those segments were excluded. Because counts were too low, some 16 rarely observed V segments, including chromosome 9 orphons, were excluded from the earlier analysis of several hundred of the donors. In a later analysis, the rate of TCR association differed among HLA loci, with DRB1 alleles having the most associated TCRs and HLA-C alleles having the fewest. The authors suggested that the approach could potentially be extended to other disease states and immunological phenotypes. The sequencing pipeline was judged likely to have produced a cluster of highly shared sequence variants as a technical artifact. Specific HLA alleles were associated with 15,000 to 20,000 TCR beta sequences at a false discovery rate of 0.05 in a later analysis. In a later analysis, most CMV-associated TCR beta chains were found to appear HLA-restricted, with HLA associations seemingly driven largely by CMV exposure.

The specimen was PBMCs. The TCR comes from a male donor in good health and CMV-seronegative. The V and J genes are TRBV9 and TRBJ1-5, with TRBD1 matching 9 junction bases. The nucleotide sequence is TGTGCCAGCAGCGAGGGGACAGGGAATCAGCCCCAGCATTTT. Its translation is CASSEGTGNQPQHF.